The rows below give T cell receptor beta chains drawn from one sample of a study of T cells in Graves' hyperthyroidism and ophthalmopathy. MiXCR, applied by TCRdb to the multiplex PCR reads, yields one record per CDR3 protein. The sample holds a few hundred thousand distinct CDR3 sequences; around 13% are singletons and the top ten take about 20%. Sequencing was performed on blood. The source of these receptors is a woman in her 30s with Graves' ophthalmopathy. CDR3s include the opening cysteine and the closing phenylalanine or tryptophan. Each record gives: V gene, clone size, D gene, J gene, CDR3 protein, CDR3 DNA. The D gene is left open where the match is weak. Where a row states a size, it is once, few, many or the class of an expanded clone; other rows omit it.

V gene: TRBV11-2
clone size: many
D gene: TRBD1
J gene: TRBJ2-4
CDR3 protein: CASRTAGTGRAKNIQYF
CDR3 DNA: TGTGCCAGCCGGACCGCCGGGACAGGCAGGGCCAAAAACATTCAGTACTTC

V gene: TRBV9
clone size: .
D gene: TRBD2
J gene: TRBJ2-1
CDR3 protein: CASSVDGGAYNEQFF
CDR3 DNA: TGTGCCAGCAGCGTAGACGGGGGGGCCTACAATGAGCAGTTCTTC

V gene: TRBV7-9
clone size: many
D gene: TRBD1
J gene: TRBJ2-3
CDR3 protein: CASNPGTGGADTQYF
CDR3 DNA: TGTGCCAGCAATCCCGGGACAGGGGGAGCAGATACGCAGTATTTT

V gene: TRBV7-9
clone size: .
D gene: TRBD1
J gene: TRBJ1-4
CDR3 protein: CASSSRGTDNEKLFF
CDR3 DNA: TGTGCCAGCAGCTCCCGCGGGACAGATAATGAAAAACTGTTTTTT

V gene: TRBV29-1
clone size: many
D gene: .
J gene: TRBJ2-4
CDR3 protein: CSVDLRGGPKNIQYF
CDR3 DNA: TGCAGCGTTGACCTAAGGGGGGGGCCCAAAAACATTCAGTACTTC

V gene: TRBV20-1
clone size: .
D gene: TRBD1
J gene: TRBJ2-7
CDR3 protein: CSAHRTGTYEQYF
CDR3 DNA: TGCAGTGCTCATCGGACAGGTACATACGAGCAGTACTTC

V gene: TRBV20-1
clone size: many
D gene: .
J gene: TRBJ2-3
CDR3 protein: CSAIFPRVGTDTQYF
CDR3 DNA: TGCAGTGCTATCTTCCCGCGGGTAGGCACAGATACGCAGTATTTT

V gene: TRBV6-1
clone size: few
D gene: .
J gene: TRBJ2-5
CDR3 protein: CASSEGSQAQETQYF
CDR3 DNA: TGTGCCAGCAGTGAGGGGAGTCAGGCCCAAGAGACCCAGTACTTC

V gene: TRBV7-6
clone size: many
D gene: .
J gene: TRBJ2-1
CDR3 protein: CASSLAPVRDPPGEQFF
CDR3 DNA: TGTGCCAGCAGCTTAGCGCCGGTTAGGGACCCGCCCGGTGAGCAGTTCTTC

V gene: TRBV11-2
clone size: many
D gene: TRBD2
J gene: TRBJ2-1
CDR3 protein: CASSLGLAGVRENNEQFF
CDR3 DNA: TGTGCCAGCAGCTTGGGACTAGCGGGGGTTCGCGAAAACAATGAGCAGTTCTTC

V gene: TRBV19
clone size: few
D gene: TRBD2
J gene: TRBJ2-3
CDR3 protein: CASSTGLADTQYF
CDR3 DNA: TGTGCCAGTAGTACGGGACTAGCTGATACGCAGTATTTT

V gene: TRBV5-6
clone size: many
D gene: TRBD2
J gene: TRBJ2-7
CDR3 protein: CASSSGTSYEQYF
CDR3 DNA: TGCGCCAGCAGCTCCGGGACTAGCTACGAGCAGTACTTC

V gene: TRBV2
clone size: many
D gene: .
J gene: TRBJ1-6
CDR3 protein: CASISRVSYNSPLHF
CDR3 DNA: TGTGCCAGCATTTCCAGGGTTTCCTATAATTCACCCCTCCACTTT

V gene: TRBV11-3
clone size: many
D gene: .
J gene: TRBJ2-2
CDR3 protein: CASSQEVGELFF
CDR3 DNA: TGTGCCAGCAGCCAAGAGGTCGGGGAGCTGTTTTTT

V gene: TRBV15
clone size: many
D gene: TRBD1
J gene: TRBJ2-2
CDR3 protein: CATSREPQGAYTGELFF
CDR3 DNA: TGTGCCACCAGCAGAGAACCCCAGGGGGCATACACCGGGGAGCTGTTTTTT

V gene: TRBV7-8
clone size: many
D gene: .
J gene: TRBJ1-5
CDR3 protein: CASSGDPTWGGMNQPQHF
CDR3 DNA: TGTGCCAGCAGCGGGGACCCCACCTGGGGCGGGATGAATCAGCCCCAGCATTTT

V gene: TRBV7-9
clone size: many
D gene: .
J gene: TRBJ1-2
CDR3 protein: CASSPPDRAYGYTF
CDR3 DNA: TGTGCCAGCAGCCCCCCCGACCGCGCCTATGGCTACACCTTC

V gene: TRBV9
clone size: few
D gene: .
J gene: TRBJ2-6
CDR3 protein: CASSAPIGSSGANVLTF
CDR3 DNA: TGTGCCAGCAGCGCCCCCATAGGGAGCTCTGGGGCCAACGTCCTGACTTTC

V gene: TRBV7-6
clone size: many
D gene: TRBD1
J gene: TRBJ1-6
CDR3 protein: CASSFNRDSSSPLHF
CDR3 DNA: TGTGCCAGCAGCTTCAACCGGGACAGCAGTTCACCCCTCCACTTT

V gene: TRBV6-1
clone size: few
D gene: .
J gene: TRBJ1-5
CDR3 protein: CASRGFLNQPQHF
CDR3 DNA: TGTGCCAGCAGGGGGTTTCTCAATCAGCCCCAGCATTTT

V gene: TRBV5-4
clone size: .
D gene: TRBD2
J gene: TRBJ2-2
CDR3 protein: CASSGGLAANTGELFF
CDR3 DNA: TGTGCCAGCAGCGGTGGACTAGCGGCGAACACCGGGGAGCTGTTTTTT

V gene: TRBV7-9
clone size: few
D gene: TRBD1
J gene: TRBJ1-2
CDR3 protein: CASSPDRGLGGYTF
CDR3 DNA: TGTGCCAGCAGCCCGGACAGGGGACTGGGTGGCTACACCTTC

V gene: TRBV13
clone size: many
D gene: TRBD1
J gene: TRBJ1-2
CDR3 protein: CASSSGQGAYGYTF
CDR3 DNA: TGTGCCAGCAGCTCCGGGCAGGGGGCGTATGGCTACACCTTC

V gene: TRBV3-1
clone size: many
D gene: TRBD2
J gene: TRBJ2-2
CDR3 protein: CASSQAGGANTGELFF
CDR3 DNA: TGTGCCAGCAGTCAAGCGGGGGGGGCGAACACCGGGGAGCTGTTTTTT

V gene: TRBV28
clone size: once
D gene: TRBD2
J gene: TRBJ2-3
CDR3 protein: CASSLRTALAGGGGDTQYF
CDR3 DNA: TGTGCCAGCAGTTTAAGGACAGCCTTAGCGGGGGGCGGGGGGGATACGCAGTATTTT

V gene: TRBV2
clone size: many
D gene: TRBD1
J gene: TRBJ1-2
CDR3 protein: CASRGTGQVGGYTF
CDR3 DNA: TGTGCCAGCAGGGGGACAGGACAGGTCGGTGGCTACACCTTC

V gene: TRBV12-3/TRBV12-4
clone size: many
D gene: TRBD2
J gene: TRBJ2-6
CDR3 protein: CASSLTSGVSGANVLTF
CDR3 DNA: TGTGCCAGCAGTCTGACTAGCGGGGTCTCTGGGGCCAACGTCCTGACTTTC

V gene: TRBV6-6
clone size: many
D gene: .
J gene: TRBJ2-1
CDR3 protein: CASSYSTVGNEQFF
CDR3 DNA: TGTGCCAGCAGTTACTCGACTGTGGGCAATGAGCAGTTCTTC

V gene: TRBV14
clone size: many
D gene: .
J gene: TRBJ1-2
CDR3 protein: CASSQRQDSYGYTF
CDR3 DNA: TGTGCCAGCAGCCAGCGACAGGATTCCTATGGCTACACCTTC

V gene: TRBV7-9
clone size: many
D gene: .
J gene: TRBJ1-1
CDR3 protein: CASSAGRTEAFF
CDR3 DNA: TGTGCCAGCAGCGCGGGGAGAACTGAAGCTTTCTTT

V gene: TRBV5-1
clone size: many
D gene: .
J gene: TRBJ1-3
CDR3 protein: CASSLTPGKAGNTIYF
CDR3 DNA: TGCGCCAGCAGCTTAACCCCGGGAAAAGCTGGAAACACCATATATTTT

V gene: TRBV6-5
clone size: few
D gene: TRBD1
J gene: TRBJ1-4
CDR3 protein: CASSYRDRDDEKLFF
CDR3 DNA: TGTGCCAGCAGTTATCGTGACAGGGATGATGAAAAACTGTTTTTT

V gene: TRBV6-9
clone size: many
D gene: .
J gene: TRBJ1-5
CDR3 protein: CARAGWTLAKQPQHF
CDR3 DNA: TGTGCCAGGGCCGGTTGGACACTTGCCAAGCAGCCCCAGCATTTT

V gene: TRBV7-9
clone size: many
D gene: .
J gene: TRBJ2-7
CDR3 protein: CASSLQGILPPPYEQYF
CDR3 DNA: TGTGCCAGCAGCTTACAAGGGATTTTACCGCCTCCCTACGAGCAGTACTTC

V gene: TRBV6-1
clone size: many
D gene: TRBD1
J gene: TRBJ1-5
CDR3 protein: CASSDRVWDQPQHF
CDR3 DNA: TGTGCCAGCTCGGACAGGGTTTGGGATCAGCCCCAGCATTTT

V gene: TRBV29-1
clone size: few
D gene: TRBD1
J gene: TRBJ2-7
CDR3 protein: CSVVGPGTGGRSYEQYF
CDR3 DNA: TGCAGCGTTGTGGGACCCGGGACAGGGGGCCGCTCCTACGAGCAGTACTTC

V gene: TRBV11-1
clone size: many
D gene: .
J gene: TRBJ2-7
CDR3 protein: CASSLAGQSYEQYF
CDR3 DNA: TGTGCCAGCAGCTTAGCAGGACAGAGCTACGAGCAGTACTTC

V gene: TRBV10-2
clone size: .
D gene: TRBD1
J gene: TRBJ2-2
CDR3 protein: CASTARQGSGELFF
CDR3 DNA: TGCGCCAGCACCGCGAGACAGGGTTCGGGGGAGCTGTTTTTT

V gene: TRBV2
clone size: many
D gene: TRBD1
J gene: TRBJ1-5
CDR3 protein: CASRRQGAFSNQPQHF
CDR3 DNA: TGTGCCAGCAGGAGACAGGGGGCTTTTAGCAATCAGCCCCAGCATTTT

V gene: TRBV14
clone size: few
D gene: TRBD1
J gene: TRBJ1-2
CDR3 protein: CASSLRRGQGNYGYTF
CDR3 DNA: TGTGCCAGCAGCCTCCGGCGGGGACAGGGGAACTATGGCTACACCTTC

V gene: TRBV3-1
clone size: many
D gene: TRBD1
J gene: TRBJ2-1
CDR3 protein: CASSQDPGQGRNEQFF
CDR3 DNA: TGTGCCAGCAGCCAAGATCCGGGACAGGGGAGGAATGAGCAGTTCTTC

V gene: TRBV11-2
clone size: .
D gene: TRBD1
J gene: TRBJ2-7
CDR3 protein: CASGFTGDSYEQYF
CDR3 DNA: TGTGCCAGCGGATTCACAGGGGATAGCTACGAGCAGTACTTC

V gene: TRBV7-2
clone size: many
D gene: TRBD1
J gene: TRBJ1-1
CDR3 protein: CASRGQGLNTEAFF
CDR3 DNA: TGTGCCAGCAGGGGACAGGGTTTGAACACTGAAGCTTTCTTT

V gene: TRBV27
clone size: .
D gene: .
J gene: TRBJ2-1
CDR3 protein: CASRERQSLHNEQFF
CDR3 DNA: TGTGCCAGCAGGGAGAGACAGTCTCTTCACAATGAGCAGTTCTTC

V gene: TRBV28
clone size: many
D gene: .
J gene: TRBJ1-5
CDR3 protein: CASSSWGNQPQHF
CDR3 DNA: TGTGCCAGCAGTTCGTGGGGCAATCAGCCCCAGCATTTT

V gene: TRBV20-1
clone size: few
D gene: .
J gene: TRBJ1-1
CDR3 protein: CSARFAGGANTEAFF
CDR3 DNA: TGCAGTGCTAGGTTTGCGGGGGGTGCGAACACTGAAGCTTTCTTT

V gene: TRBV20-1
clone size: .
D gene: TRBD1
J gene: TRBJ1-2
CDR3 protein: CSAGEGATGYTF
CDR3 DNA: TGCAGTGCTGGGGAGGGGGCGACTGGCTACACCTTC

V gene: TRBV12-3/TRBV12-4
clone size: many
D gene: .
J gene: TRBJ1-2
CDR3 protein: CASSLRSGLYGYTF
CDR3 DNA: TGTGCCAGCAGTTTGAGGTCCGGGCTCTATGGCTACACCTTC